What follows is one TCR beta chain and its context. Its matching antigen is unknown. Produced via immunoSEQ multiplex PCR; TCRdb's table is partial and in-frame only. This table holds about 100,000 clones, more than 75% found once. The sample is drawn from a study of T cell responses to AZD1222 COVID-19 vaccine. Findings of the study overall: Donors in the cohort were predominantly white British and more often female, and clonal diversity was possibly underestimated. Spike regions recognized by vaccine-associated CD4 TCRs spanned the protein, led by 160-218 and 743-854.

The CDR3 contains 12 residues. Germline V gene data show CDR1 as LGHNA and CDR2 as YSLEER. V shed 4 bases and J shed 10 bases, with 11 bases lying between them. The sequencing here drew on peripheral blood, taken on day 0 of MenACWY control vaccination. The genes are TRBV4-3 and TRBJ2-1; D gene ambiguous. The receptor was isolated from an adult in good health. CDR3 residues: CASSLPPGEQFF. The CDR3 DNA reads TGCGCCAGCAGCCTTCCTCCGGGCGAGCAGTTCTTC.